This T cell receptor (beta chain) emerged from a study of cytomegalovirus exposure and HLA in healthy donors (dated by TCRdb to about 2017). Some background on the complete study: In an earlier analysis of 450 to 750 of the donors, 276 Gb of sequence data and approximately 100 million unique TCR beta sequences from approximately 180 million T cells were reported. High-throughput TCR immunosequencing, statistical association of individual TCRs with disease status, and machine learning were combined to predict cytomegalovirus infection status. Alongside the repertoire data, information on donor age, sex, ethnicity and CMV serostatus was compiled. Both class I and class II loci were covered by HLA typing, at four-digit resolution. The study profiled the T cell repertoires of 550 to 700 subjects by immunosequencing and related them to cytomegalovirus serostatus. The genetic ancestry cluster associated with self-reported Caucasian donors included 70% to 85% of the roughly 380 genotyped donors. Because of strong linkage in the cohort, roughly five DR-DQ haplotypes were treated as single units for association and clustering. All discovery cohort repertoires had been generated using a single sequencing platform. Besides the first cohort of more than 650 subjects, a separate validation cohort made up of 90 to 150 different subjects was used. Around 320 gigabases of sequencing data and tens of millions of unique TCR sequences were included in an early release covering under 650 HLA-typed donors. In an earlier analysis of a few hundred of the donors, high-throughput TCR beta sequencing was used to judge whether each TCR beta V gene segment behaved as functional or pseudogenic. The study aimed to test whether cataloging public T cell receptors could reveal signatures of past pathogen exposure. Typing coverage differed by locus: A, B, C, DRB1 and DQB1 were typed in roughly 620-630 donors, DQA1 in about 500, DPA1 in roughly 590, and DPB1 in roughly 450. Among several hundred genotyped donors of the cohort, an average of around 250,000 unique TCR beta nucleotide sequences was sequenced per donor, of which approximately 18% were non-productive. A later genetic analysis took genome-wide SNP genotypes for about three fifths of the 666 donors and used that subset as a discovery cohort. To study patterns of TCR occurrence, a later analysis re-analyzed previously published TCR beta repertoires from several hundred donors and added high-resolution HLA genotyping. Rather than drawing on any new phenotypic data, the later analysis identified candidate immune exposures from TCR beta sequences and the way those sequences occurred across donors.

Notes on this clone: What antigen it recognizes has not been identified. No base-level quality is on record; no much larger clone is a single base apart.

Paper-wide results and their limitations: The only immune exposure information available for the cohort was CMV serostatus. Assigning TCR associations to individual alleles was difficult when HLA alleles, especially DR and DQ, strongly co-occurred. The presence/absence analyses assumed that sequencing depth was roughly uniform across donors, and that assumption may not be true. Correlated functional status among segregating V segments might be attributable to linkage disequilibrium, but an unknown experimental factor could not be ruled out. The sequencing pipeline was judged likely to have produced a cluster of highly shared sequence variants as a technical artifact. Most TCR sequences were seen in very few donors, while some public TCRs were found in many individuals. In a later analysis, the rate of TCR association differed among HLA loci, with DRB1 alleles having the most associated TCRs and HLA-C alleles having the fewest. A further reported finding was that TCR beta sequences accurately predicted the HLA-A and HLA-B alleles for most subjects in the first cohort. A later analysis associated about 17,000 TCR beta sequences with specific HLA alleles at a false discovery rate of 0.05. A later genetic analysis reported fewer N-insertions in productive TCRs among donors in an Asian-associated ancestry cluster than the roughly 670-donor mean. A total of 150 to 200 TCR beta chains were listed by the study as associated with cytomegalovirus. A later genetic analysis associated a missense DCLRE1C variant with V-gene and J-gene trimming of TCR beta chains, and an independent cohort replicated the association. In a later analysis, HLA-associated TCR beta chains were found to be more clonally expanded and to have lower generation probabilities than equally common non-associated chains. Broadly in line with IMGT annotations, most TCR beta V segments showed up in productive rearrangements about 87% or about 30% of the time in an earlier analysis of around 550 of the donors. HLA typing was unavailable for some donors at each locus, so association tests used only the typed subset. The authors suggested that the approach could potentially be extended to other disease states and immunological phenotypes. This cohort had only TCR beta chains sequenced, and the lack of alpha or paired-chain data limited which features could be detected. A later analysis reported that several top co-occurrence clusters appeared linked to parvovirus B19, influenza, CMV and Epstein-Barr virus. The classifier was reported to diagnose cytomegalovirus status with high specificity and sensitivity in both the original cohort and the validation cohort. Over 15 rarely observed V segments, including chromosome 9 orphons, were excluded from the earlier analysis of several hundred of the donors because counts were too low. According to a later analysis, most CMV-associated TCR beta chains appeared to be HLA-restricted, and the HLA associations seemed to be driven largely by CMV exposure. In vitro tests confirmed that three of the cytomegalovirus-associated TCR beta chains recognize cytomegalovirus antigens.

In total, roughly 710 healthy bone marrow donors made up the cohort. At the time of sampling, every cohort member was nominally healthy, though immune exposures that went unrecorded were likely present. The donor was CMV seronegative and belonged to the group of 350 to 400 seronegative cohort members. Each donor provided a peripheral blood sample, and peripheral blood mononuclear cells were used for TCR beta sequencing. The Qiagen DNeasy Blood Extraction Kit was used to extract genomic DNA from the blood cell samples. Receptor amplification or capture employed the immunoSEQ multiplex PCR assay. For the multiplex PCR, a mixture combining 60 forward primers for TCR Vbeta segments and 13 reverse primers for TCR Jbeta segments was used. Amplification of the CDR3 region of rearranged TCR beta genes was performed with a multiplex PCR assay on genomic DNA. Amplified TCR beta libraries were sequenced as 87-base-pair reads on the Illumina HiSeq System. The source study handled its data this way. In a later analysis, about 80 million unique TCR beta chains were counted across the approximately 640 repertoires, and about 9.9 million of these chains were shared by at least two donors. Raw reads were error-corrected and collapsed into unique sequences with a nearest-neighbor algorithm that merged closely related sequences to remove PCR and sequencing errors. CDR3 sequences were aligned to IMGT reference sequences to assign V, D and J gene segments. For a sequence to be retained, a match of at least six nucleotides to both a V gene segment and a J gene segment was required. A rearrangement counted as productive if the CDR3 had no stop codons and remained in frame with V and J, and every other rearrangement counted as non-productive. CDR3 was defined by IMGT convention, running from the second conserved V-encoded cysteine to the conserved J-encoded phenylalanine. The earlier analysis of 500 to 750 of the donors excluded any sequence lacking an unambiguous match to a single V gene segment. In an earlier analysis of several hundred of the donors, a V segment was called functional when productive rearrangements were above 56.7%, and segregating when the standard deviation between donors exceeded 5%. A statistical classification framework was developed to diagnose cytomegalovirus status using the catalog of TCR beta chain sequences. A later analysis assigned V and J genes by comparing TCR nucleotide sequences with IMGT/GENE-DB human TR gene sequences. In a later analysis, CDR3 sequences and most-parsimonious VDJ recombination scenarios were assigned using the TCRdist pipeline. A later analysis defined each TCR beta chain by its CDR3 amino acid sequence plus V-gene family, and excluded reads lacking a unique V-gene family. In a later analysis, several hundred highly shared, low-generation-probability nucleotide sequences were removed to address suspected cross-contamination and a sequencing artifact. A later analysis calculated a clonal expansion index for each public chain from normalized within-repertoire ranks of inferred template counts. A later analysis computed generation probabilities with a VDJ recombination model fitted to out-of-frame rearrangements, and checked the results against IGoR. In a later analysis, hypergeometric tests were used to score TCR-TCR, TCR-HLA and TCR-CMV co-occurrence, with a repertoire-size bias correction applied to TCR pairs. In a later analysis, false discovery rates were estimated by permuting HLA or CMV assignments 20 times. In a later analysis, co-occurring TCRs were grouped with DBSCAN, and TCRdist sequence similarity was added when clustering was performed within HLA-allele-positive subsets. Repertoires with fewer than 30,000 or more than 120,000 public chains were left out of co-occurrence clustering, as were about five repertoires with anomalous nucleotide sharing. TCRdb carries this immuneACCESS record with in-frame sequences only. Its versions omit some clonotypes, under half of them owing to an unresolved V gene in the studies checked, with the rest unexplained. That table gives V, J and clone size, and the DNA gave D and trimming. This sample is represented by some 120,000 clones; roughly three quarters of them were singletons. Around 3.2% of the sample goes to the ten largest clones.

What was sequenced was PBMCs. The TCR was taken from a young man in good health and CMV-seronegative.

Here the CDR3 is given as CASRPRFEVDTQYF. The DNA reads as follows: TGTGCCAGCAGACCCAGATTCGAGGTGGATACGCAGTATTTT. Recombination linked TRBV7-8 to TRBJ2-3; the D gene lacks a confident call. Its CDR3 holds 14 amino acids, cysteine through phenylalanine. Only CDR3 DNA is held: 42 bases, read in frame from base 1. For CDR1 and CDR2, the germline V gene lists SGHVS and FQNEAQ. V loses 6 bases of germline sequence and J loses 6 bases, and the interval between the two ends is 16 bases.